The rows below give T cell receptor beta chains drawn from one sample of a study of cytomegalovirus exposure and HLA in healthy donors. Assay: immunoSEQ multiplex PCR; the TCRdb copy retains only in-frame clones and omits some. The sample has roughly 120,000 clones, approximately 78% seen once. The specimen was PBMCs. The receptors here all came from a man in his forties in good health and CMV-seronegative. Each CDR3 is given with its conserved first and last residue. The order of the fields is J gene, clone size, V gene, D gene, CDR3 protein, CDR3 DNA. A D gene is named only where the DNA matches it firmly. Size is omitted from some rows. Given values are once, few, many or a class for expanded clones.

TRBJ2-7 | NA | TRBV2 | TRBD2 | CASISGLGREYF | TGTGCCAGCATCTCCGGGTTGGGGAGGGAGTACTTC
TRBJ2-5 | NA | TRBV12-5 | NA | CASAIDSQETQYF | TGTGCTAGTGCCATAGACAGCCAAGAGACCCAGTACTTC
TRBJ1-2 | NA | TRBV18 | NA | CASSRAAQNGYTF | TGTGCCAGCTCACGGGCAGCCCAGAATGGCTACACCTTC
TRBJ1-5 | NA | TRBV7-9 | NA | CASSPHTGPQHF | TGTGCCAGCAGCCCCCACACGGGGCCCCAGCATTTT
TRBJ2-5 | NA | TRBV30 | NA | CAWKRVAETQYF | TGTGCCTGGAAGAGGGTCGCTGAGACCCAGTACTTC
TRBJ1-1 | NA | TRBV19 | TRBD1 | CASIRGTGLQNTEAFF | TGTGCCAGTATAAGGGGGACAGGACTACAAAACACTGAAGCTTTCTTT
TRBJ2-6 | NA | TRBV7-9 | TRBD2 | CASSFVAGVSGANVLTF | TGTGCCAGCAGCTTTGTAGCGGGGGTCTCTGGGGCCAACGTCCTGACTTTC
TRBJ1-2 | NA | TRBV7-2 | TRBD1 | CASSKRQGNYGYTF | TGTGCCAGCAGCAAAAGACAGGGAAACTATGGCTACACCTTC
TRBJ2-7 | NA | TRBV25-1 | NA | CASSETGKGSYEQYF | TGTGCCAGCAGTGAAACGGGTAAGGGGTCCTACGAGCAGTACTTC
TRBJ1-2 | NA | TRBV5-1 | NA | CASSSTYSQNYGYTF | TGCGCCAGCAGCTCGACTTACTCCCAAAACTATGGCTACACCTTC
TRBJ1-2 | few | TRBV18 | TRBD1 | CASVGTGANGYTF | TGTGCCAGCGTCGGCACAGGGGCCAATGGCTACACCTTC
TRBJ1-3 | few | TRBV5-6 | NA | CASSSGNTIYF | TGTGCCAGCAGCTCGGGAAACACCATATATTTT
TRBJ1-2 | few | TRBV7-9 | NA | CASSFDTQWYGYTF | TGTGCCAGCAGCTTCGACACCCAATGGTATGGCTACACCTTC
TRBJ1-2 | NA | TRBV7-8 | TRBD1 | CASSPPGTGYGYTF | TGTGCCAGCAGCCCCCCCGGGACAGGGTATGGCTACACCTTC
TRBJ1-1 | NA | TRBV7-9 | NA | CASSLSRTEAFF | TGTGCCAGCAGCTTATCGAGGACTGAAGCTTTCTTT
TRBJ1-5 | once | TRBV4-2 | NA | CASSQDLASNQPQHF | TGTGCCAGCAGCCAAGACTTAGCTAGCAATCAGCCCCAGCATTTT
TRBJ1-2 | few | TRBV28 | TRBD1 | CASSSFRGRSYGYTF | TGTGCCAGCAGTTCCTTCAGGGGGCGGTCCTATGGCTACACCTTC
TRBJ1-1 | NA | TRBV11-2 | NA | CASTSGGMNTEAFF | TGTGCCAGCACCAGCGGGGGCATGAACACTGAAGCTTTCTTT
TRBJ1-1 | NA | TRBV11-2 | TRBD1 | CASSLVLGQGHTEAFF | TGTGCCAGCAGCTTAGTATTGGGACAGGGGCACACTGAAGCTTTCTTT
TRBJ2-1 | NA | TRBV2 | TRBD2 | CASKGTSGGNNEQFF | TGTGCCAGCAAGGGAACTAGCGGGGGGAACAATGAGCAGTTCTTC
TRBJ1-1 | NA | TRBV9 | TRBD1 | CASSVDRGTEAFF | TGTGCCAGCAGCGTAGACAGGGGCACTGAAGCTTTCTTT